This entry lists 25 T cell receptor beta chains sequenced from one sample in a study of cytomegalovirus exposure and HLA in healthy donors. The PCR made use of 60 Vbeta and 13 Jbeta primers. Using immunoSEQ multiplex PCR, the repertoire was profiled, and TCRdb retains in-frame clones only, with some absent. The data contain roughly 170,000 clones, 70% to 80% of them singletons. Sequencing was carried out using PBMCs. The receptors stem from a young man in good health and CMV-seronegative.

This chain joins TRBV25-1 and TRBJ2-2, with D possibly matching TRBD1 (6 bases). The length of the CDR3 is 15 residues. Deletions cut 5 bases from V and 5 bases from J, with 15 bases between. From germline, CDR1 is MGHDK and CDR2 SYGVNS. CDR3 in amino acids: CASSLVQGVTGELFF. The DNA for the CDR3 is TGTGCCAGCAGTTTGGTACAGGGTGTTACCGGGGAGCTGTTTTTT.

The rearrangement links TRBV4-3 to TRBJ2-1; 7 bases agree with TRBD1. Germline trimming cut 2 bases from V and 3 bases from J; bases unmatched to any gene: 10. CDR1 and CDR2 from the germline V gene are LGHNA and YSLEER. This CDR3 comprises 17 residues. CDR3 nucleotide sequence: TGCGCCAGCAGCCAAAGAAGCCCCGGGACAGTCTACAATGAGCAGTTCTTC. This codes for CASSQRSPGTVYNEQFF.

This chain links TRBV28 with TRBJ2-2, with 12 bases lining up with TRBD1. This CDR3 is built from 18 residues. Losses at the gene ends were 3 bases for V and 5 bases for J; bases not matched to a gene: 10. The germline CDR1 and CDR2 sequences are MDHEN and SYDVKM. CDR3 sequence (DNA): TGTGCCAGCAGTTTGTCGCCGGGACAGGGGGCCCTTACCGGGGAGCTGTTTTTT. Translation: CASSLSPGQGALTGELFF.

The V call is TRBV5-4, the J call TRBJ2-3; maybe TRBD2 (6 bases). The CDR3 contains 15 residues. CDR1 is SGHNT and CDR2 is YYREEE in the germline V gene (reference sequence). Between the trimmed V and J ends, which lost 2 bases and 0 bases, there was a span of 10 bases. The CDR3 DNA is TGTGCCAGCAGCTTTAAAGCGGGTAGCACAGATACGCAGTATTTT. The encoded protein is CASSFKAGSTDTQYF.

J is TRBJ1-3 and V is TRBV28; no firm D call. Germline CDR1 reads MDHEN; CDR2 reads SYDVKM. This CDR3 has 15 residues. Between the trimmed V and J ends, which lost 1 base and 2 bases, there was a span of 9 bases. CDR3 coding DNA: TGTGCCAGCAGTTTATCGGGGAGGGCTGGAAACACCATATATTTT. Its protein product is CASSLSGRAGNTIYF.

This clone was observed a few times. The chain employs TRBV28 and TRBJ1-6; TRBD1 is a possible D gene (5 bases). This CDR3 contains 12 residues. CDR1 and CDR2 (germline): MDHEN, SYDVKM. V shed 8 bases and J shed 10 bases, with 12 bases lying between them. CDR3 nucleotides: TGTGCCAGCCAGGGTACGGTGTCACCCCTCCACTTT. Translated, it gives CASQGTVSPLHF.

CDR3 sequence (DNA): TGTGCCAGCAGCTCCCCCCCTACAGAGAACTACGAGCAGTACTTC. Protein: CASSSPPTENYEQYF. The chain employs TRBV7-9 and TRBJ2-7; no clear D gene. V shed 4 bases and J shed 3 bases, with 16 bases lying between them. This CDR3 comprises 15 residues. Germline values: CDR1 SEHNR, CDR2 FQNEAQ (reference sequence).

The rearrangement joins TRBV7-9 to TRBJ1-3, with 7 bases fitting TRBD1. The V segment lost 4 bases and the J segment 1 base; nucleotides outside the gene matches: 4. Germline V gene data show CDR1 as SEHNR and CDR2 as FQNEAQ (reference sequence). This CDR3 is built from 15 residues. In DNA, the CDR3 is TGTGCCAGCAGCTCCAGGGGGAAATCTGGAAACACCATATATTTT. As protein: CASSSRGKSGNTIYF.

This clone was seen a handful of times. J is TRBJ1-3 and V is TRBV7-2, with 8 bases lining up with TRBD1. Germline V gene sequence: CDR1 SGHTA, CDR2 FQGNSA. J gave up 2 bases and V 5 bases, and 5 bases lay outside the gene matches. The CDR3 has 15 residues. CDR3 loop: CASSPQGGTGNTIYF. The CDR3 bases are TGTGCCAGCAGCCCACAGGGGGGTACTGGAAACACCATATATTTT.

This clone was detected only a few times. The V and J genes are TRBV7-8 and TRBJ1-6, with a tentative D call TRBD1 (5 bases). This CDR3 region has 16 residues. Germline assignment: CDR1 SGHVS and CDR2 FQNEAQ. The germline V and J ends were trimmed by 1 base and 6 bases, with 13 bases remaining between them. The CDR3 spells CASSLEQAALNSPLHF. CDR3 bases: TGTGCCAGCAGCTTAGAACAGGCCGCACTTAATTCACCCCTCCACTTT. The complete variable domain, with remaining parts taken from reference TRBV7-8 and TRBJ1-6, reads GAGVSQSPRYKVAKRGQDVALRCDPISGHVSLFWYQQALGQGPEFLTYFQNEAQLDKSGLPSDRFFAERPEGSVSTLKIQRTQQEDSAVYLCASSLEQAALNSPLHFGNGTRLTVT.

The chain employs TRBV30 and TRBJ2-1; D may be TRBD1 (6 bases). V lost 4 bases and J 6 bases, leaving 16 bases between the germline ends. The CDR3 extends over 14 amino acids. Germline CDR1 is GTSNPN and CDR2 is SVGIG (reference sequence). CDR3 sequence reads: CAWILTGTPNEQFF. DNA for the CDR3: TGTGCCTGGATATTGACAGGCACACCCAATGAGCAGTTCTTC.

The chain is built from TRBV15 and TRBJ2-3; the D gene is possibly TRBD2 (5 bases). CDR1 and CDR2 (germline): LNHNV, YYDKDF (reference sequence). Trimming left V 0 bases short and J 2 bases short, with 12 bases between. The CDR3 is 16 amino acids. The DNA of the CDR3 is TGTGCCACCAGCAGAGATCAGGCTAGCTCCACAGATACGCAGTATTTT. Its translation: CATSRDQASSTDTQYF.

This clone was seen a few times. The chain employs TRBV4-1 and TRBJ1-2; 9 positions agree with TRBD1. The length of the CDR3 is 14 residues. Germline CDR1 is MGHRA and CDR2 is YSYEKL. The junction had 6 bases not matched to a gene; V was cut back by 6 bases and J by 4 bases. CDR3 DNA sequence: TGCGCCAGCAGTCCGGACAGGGGTGGCTATGGCTACACCTTC. Amino acids: CASSPDRGGYGYTF.

This clone showed up just once. The V call is TRBV5-6, the J call TRBJ1-5, with a tentative D call TRBD1 (5 bases). The CDR3 has 16 amino acids. CDR1 and CDR2 (germline): SGHDT, YYEEEE. The V gene lost 0 bases and the J gene lost 0 bases, with 10 bases spanning the gap. CDR3 in amino acids: CASSLATAVSNQPQHF. In DNA, the CDR3 is TGTGCCAGCAGCTTGGCGACAGCCGTTAGCAATCAGCCCCAGCATTTT.

V and J are TRBV11-2 and TRBJ2-7, with D uncertain. V was pared by 5 bases and J by 0 bases, with 5 bases between. The CDR3 is 12 residues long. Germline V gene sequence: CDR1 SGHAT, CDR2 FQNNGV. CDR3 sequence reads: CASSPPSYEQYF. The DNA for the CDR3 is TGTGCCAGCAGCCCTCCCTCCTACGAGCAGTACTTC.

This chain links TRBV10-1 with TRBJ2-7; 7 nucleotides line up with TRBD1. This CDR3 has 14 residues. Germline CDR1 is WNHNN and CDR2 is SYGVQD (reference sequence). Trimming removed 5 bases from V and 2 bases from J; junction bases left unmatched: 6. Here the CDR3 reads CASSKGDSAYEQYF. The CDR3 DNA is TGCGCCAGCAGTAAGGGGGACAGCGCCTACGAGCAGTACTTC.

The rearrangement uses TRBV28 and TRBJ1-1; D might be TRBD1 (5 bases). V lost 2 bases and J 4 bases, leaving 8 bases between the germline ends. Germline V gene lookup returns CDR1 MDHEN and CDR2 SYDVKM. This CDR3 contains 13 residues. The CDR3 coding sequence is TGTGCCAGCAGTTTAAGGGACTTCACTGAAGCTTTCTTT. Encoded protein: CASSLRDFTEAFF.

The V and J genes are TRBV27 and TRBJ2-6; D not resolved. V lost 5 bases and J 0 bases, leaving 5 bases between the germline ends. CDR1 and CDR2 (germline): MNHEY, SMNVEV (reference sequence). The CDR3 consists of 14 residues. The chain's CDR3 is CASSPRSGANVLTF. The CDR3 bases are TGTGCCAGCAGTCCCCGCTCTGGGGCCAACGTCCTGACTTTC.

This clone was detected only once. The V and J genes are TRBV19 and TRBJ1-2, with TRBD1 identical over 10 bases. V shed 8 bases, J shed 6 bases, and the junction held 12 bases outside the gene matches. Germline CDR1 LNHDA, CDR2 SQIVND (reference sequence). The CDR3 spans 15 residues. This CDR3 is CASAPGTGALDGYTF. CDR3 DNA sequence: TGTGCCAGTGCCCCAGGGACAGGGGCCCTGGATGGCTACACCTTC.

This chain joins TRBV5-6 and TRBJ2-5, with no clear D. The CDR3 extends over 13 amino acids. Germline CDR1 reads SGHDT; CDR2 reads YYEEEE. The germline V and J ends were trimmed by 4 bases and 5 bases, with 12 bases remaining between them. The CDR3 here is CASSPVLEETQYF. The CDR3 DNA reads TGTGCCAGCAGCCCAGTACTGGAGGAGACCCAGTACTTC.

The rearrangement joins TRBV5-1 to TRBJ1-2; 7 nucleotides line up with TRBD1. Per germline, CDR1 SGHRS and CDR2 YFSETQ. The J segment lost 2 bases and the V segment lost 2 bases, leaving 18 bases of the junction unmatched. This CDR3 contains 19 residues. The CDR3 DNA reads as TGCGCCAGCAGCTTCGATGGGGGACAGCAAAAACTAGGGAACTATGGCTACACCTTC. It specifies CASSFDGGQQKLGNYGYTF.

The gene calls are TRBV5-4 and TRBJ2-7, with no clear D. This CDR3 is 14 amino acids long. The V and J ends lost 0 bases and 6 bases respectively, with 13 bases between them. Germline V gene lookup returns CDR1 SGHNT and CDR2 YYREEE (reference sequence). The CDR3: CASSLGRDPSEQYF. CDR3 coding DNA: TGTGCCAGCAGCTTGGGGAGAGACCCTTCCGAGCAGTACTTC.

The V and J genes are TRBV19 and TRBJ2-5; 14 nucleotides align to TRBD2. Germline CDR1 is LNHDA and CDR2 is SQIVND (reference sequence). The CDR3 covers 17 residues. The junction had 17 bases not matched to a gene; V was cut back by 6 bases and J by 11 bases. DNA of the CDR3: TGTGCCAGTAGCCCCGAAATGGGGACTAGCGGGAGAGTAGTGCAGTACTTC. It translates to CASSPEMGTSGRVVQYF.

CDR3 amino acids: CAWRTWGSGRADQETQYF. The DNA for the CDR3 is TGTGCCTGGAGAACCTGGGGTAGCGGGAGGGCCGACCAAGAGACCCAGTACTTC. The V call is TRBV30, the J call TRBJ2-5; TRBD2 aligns across 11 bases. The junction had 12 bases not matched to a gene; V was cut back by 3 bases and J by 0 bases. Germline CDR1 is GTSNPN and CDR2 is SVGIG (reference sequence). The CDR3 extends over 18 amino acids.

The V call is TRBV5-1, the J call TRBJ2-5; the match to TRBD2 covers 8 bases. V shed 1 base, J shed 2 bases, and the junction held 7 bases outside the gene matches. Germline CDR1 is SGHRS and CDR2 is YFSETQ. The CDR3 runs 16 residues. The CDR3 nucleotides are TGCGCCAGCAGCTTGCGGGGGGGCGCGGGTCAAGAGACCCAGTACTTC. Translated: CASSLRGGAGQETQYF.